The TCR beta chain described here comes from a study of T-cell memory formation after mild COVID-19. Study-wide points: The study found balanced CD4/CD8 in clones contracting day 15 to 85 and a CD4+ lean in later expanders. CD4+ clones that contracted lay mainly in CM and EM; CD8+ ones lay in EMRA.

Details on this clonotype: Its antigen is unknown.

The CDR3 runs 14 residues. With V trimmed by 4 bases and J by 7 bases, 8 bases remained unmatched. CDR1 is SGHDT and CDR2 is YYEEEE in the germline V gene. TCRdb re-analysed the 5' RACE reads in MiXCR, keeping a single row per CDR3 protein. The data contain 550,000 to 600,000 distinct CDR3 sequences, about 20% of them singletons. This TCR came from an adult woman who had mild COVID-19 (a few samples of this study predate the infection). Cell type and time point are not known. The chain has TRBV5-6 and TRBJ2-4; TRBD1 matches 7 bases. The sequenced sample was PBMCs or a T cell subset sorted from them (not recorded which). CDR3 nucleotides: TGTGCCAGCAGCCCCGCGACAGGGTTGAACATTCAGTACTTC. Protein product: CASSPATGLNIQYF.